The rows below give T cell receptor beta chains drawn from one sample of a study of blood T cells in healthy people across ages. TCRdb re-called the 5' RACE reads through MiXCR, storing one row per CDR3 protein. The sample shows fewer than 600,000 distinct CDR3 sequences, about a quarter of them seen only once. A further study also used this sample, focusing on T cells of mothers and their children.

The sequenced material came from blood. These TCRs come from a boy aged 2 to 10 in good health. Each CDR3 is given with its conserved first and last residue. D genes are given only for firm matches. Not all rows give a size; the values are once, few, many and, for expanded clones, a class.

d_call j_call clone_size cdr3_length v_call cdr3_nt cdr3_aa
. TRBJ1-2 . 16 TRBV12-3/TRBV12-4 TGTGCCAGCAGTTTAACTACCGGGATCCCCAACTATGGCTACACCTTC CASSLTTGIPNYGYTF
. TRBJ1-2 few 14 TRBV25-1 TGTGCCAGCAGTGAACCCGCACTCAACTATGGCTACACCTTC CASSEPALNYGYTF
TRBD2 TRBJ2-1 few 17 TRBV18 TGTGCCAGCTCACCCATAAGCGGGGGGGCCCTCTACAATGAGCAGTTCTTC CASSPISGGALYNEQFF
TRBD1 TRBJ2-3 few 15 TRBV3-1 TGTGCCAGCAGACGCCGGGACAGCTACACAGATACGCAGTATTTT CASRRRDSYTDTQYF
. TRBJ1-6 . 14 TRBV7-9 TGTGCCAGCAGCTCAAACTCCCTTAATTCACCCCTCCACTTT CASSSNSLNSPLHF
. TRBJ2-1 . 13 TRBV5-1 TGCGCCAGCAGCTACGGGGTAGACAATGAGCAGTTCTTC CASSYGVDNEQFF
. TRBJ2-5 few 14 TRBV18 TGTGCCAGCTCACCACCGTCAGGAGAAGAGACCCAGTACTTC CASSPPSGEETQYF
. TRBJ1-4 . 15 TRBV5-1 TGCGCCAGCAGAATCGGAGGCGCACCTGGTGAAAAACTGTTTTTT CASRIGGAPGEKLFF
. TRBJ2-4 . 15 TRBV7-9 TGTGCCAGCAGCTTAGGTTACGGGACGGAAAACATTCAGTACTTC CASSLGYGTENIQYF
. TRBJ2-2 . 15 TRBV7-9 TGTGCCAGCAGCTTAGACTCACGCTACACCGGGGAGCTGTTTTTT CASSLDSRYTGELFF
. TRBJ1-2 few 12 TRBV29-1 TGCAGCGTCGAACTCCCACCTAGTGGCTACACCTTC CSVELPPSGYTF
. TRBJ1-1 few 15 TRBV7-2 TGTGCCAGCAGCTTAGGTCCAGGCTCACAGGCTGAAGCTTTCTTT CASSLGPGSQAEAFF
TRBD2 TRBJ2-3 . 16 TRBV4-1 TGCGCCAGCAGCCAGACCCTAGCGGGGGGCACAGATACGCAGTATTTT CASSQTLAGGTDTQYF
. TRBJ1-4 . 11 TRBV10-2 TGCGCCAACGGCAAAAATGAAAAACTGTTTTTT CANGKNEKLFF
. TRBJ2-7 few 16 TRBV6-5 TGTGCCAGCAGTTACTCGACCGTTCAGGGTGTTTACGAGCAGTACTTC CASSYSTVQGVYEQYF
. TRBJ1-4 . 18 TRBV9 TGTGCCAGCAGCCCCCGCGGAGGCGGGCTTTCAACTAATGAAAAACTGTTTTTT CASSPRGGGLSTNEKLFF
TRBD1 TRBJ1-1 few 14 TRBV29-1 TGCAGCGTTGGGACAGGGGGGACGCGGACTGAAGCTTTCTTT CSVGTGGTRTEAFF
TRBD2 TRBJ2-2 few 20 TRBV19 TGTGCCAGTAGTACCCCGGGACTAGCGGGTTATCTTGTAGGCGGCGGGGAGCTGTTTTTT CASSTPGLAGYLVGGGELFF
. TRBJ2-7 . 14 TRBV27 TGTGCCAGCAGTTTGGTACTTGGGAACTACGAGCAGTACTTC CASSLVLGNYEQYF
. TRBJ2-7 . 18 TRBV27 TGTGCCAGCAGTTTATGGTACCCTTCCGGGACGTCGTCCTACGAGCAGTACTTC CASSLWYPSGTSSYEQYF
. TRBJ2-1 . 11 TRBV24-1 TGTGCCACCAGGGGCCCCGCCGAGCAGTTCTTC CATRGPAEQFF
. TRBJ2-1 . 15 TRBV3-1 TGTGCCAGCAGTACCACTAGCTACTCCTACAATGAGCAGTTCTTC CASSTTSYSYNEQFF
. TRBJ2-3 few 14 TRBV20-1 TGCAGTGCTAGAGGAACCGGGAAGTGGGATACGCAGTATTTT CSARGTGKWDTQYF
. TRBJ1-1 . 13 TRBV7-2 TGTGCCAGCAGCTTCGCCAGGGACACTGAAGCTTTCTTT CASSFARDTEAFF
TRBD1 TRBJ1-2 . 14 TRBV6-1 TGTGCCAGCAGTGAACCTGGGGACAGAAGCCGGAAGACCTTC CASSEPGDRSRKTF
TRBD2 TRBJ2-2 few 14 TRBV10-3 TGTGCCATCACCTCGGGGGGAAACACCGGGGAGCTGTTTTTT CAITSGGNTGELFF